This T cell receptor beta chain was obtained from a study of cytomegalovirus exposure and HLA in healthy donors. Whole-study results and caveats: The study assumed roughly uniform donor sequencing depth for presence/absence analyses. Per a later analysis, HLA-associated TCR beta chains showed more clonal expansion than other, equally common TCR beta chains.

Note on this clone: Its antigen is still unknown.

The PCR employed 60 Vbeta primers together with 13 Jbeta primers. Assay used: immunoSEQ multiplex PCR; TCRdb lists only in-frame clones, some missing. The sample lists 140,000 or so clones; about 64% were seen once. After removal of 6 bases from V and 3 bases from J, the junction contained 10 bases not matched to a gene. CDR3 length: 15 residues. Germline V gives CDR1 MGHRA, CDR2 YSYEKL. The clonotype originates from a man in his 60s in good health and CMV-seronegative. The sequenced material came from PBMCs. The chain joins TRBV4-1 to TRBJ2-7; 8 bases line up with TRBD2. In DNA, the CDR3 is TGCGCCAGCAGAAAATCAGCGGGAGAGTACTACGAGCAGTACTTC. This sequence encodes CASRKSAGEYYEQYF.